This T cell receptor (beta chain) was found in a study of regulatory T cells in long-lasting Graves disease. Library construction for TCR beta used iRepertoire HTBI primers and Arm-PCR of CDR3 regions. TCRdb passed the multiplex PCR reads through MiXCR, listing each CDR3 protein once. The sample contains roughly 360,000 distinct CDR3 sequences, approximately 12% of which appear only once. Whole-study findings and limits: Accuracy was perhaps lowered by the small sample size.

The CDR3 extends over 19 amino acids. Germline lookup yields CDR1 PRHDT and CDR2 FYEKMQ (reference sequence). V lost 2 bases, J lost 5 bases, and 14 bases stayed unmatched. About this clonotype: Its antigen is still unknown.

Documented time point: newly diagnosed GD, antithyroid drugs for less than 3 months. After RNA was extracted from PBMCs, the TCR library was made from it. A further study also used this sample, focusing on T cells in Graves' hyperthyroidism and ophthalmopathy. In that study: HTBI primers were used for first-round RT-PCR of the TCR CDR3. Classification by a 13 V-J model distinguished ophthalmopathy from stable hyperthyroidism.

The sample here was peripheral blood mononuclear cells (PBMCs), taken at new diagnosis, from a patient treated with antithyroid drugs. The V gene is TRBV13, the J gene TRBJ1-6; 8 bases match TRBD1. The sequence derives from a woman aged 18 to 35 with Graves disease. The CDR3 nucleotides are TGTGCCAGCAGCTTACTCGACAGGGGCAAATCCTCGGATAATTCACCCCTCCACTTT. The encoded protein is CASSLLDRGKSSDNSPLHF.